What follows are 13 T cell receptor beta chains derived from one specimen sequenced in a study of T cells in Graves' hyperthyroidism and ophthalmopathy. Using RNA transcripts as the source, TCR beta CDR3 regions were amplified. The TCR CDR3 was amplified in a first-round RT-PCR using the HTBI primer set. From the multiplex PCR reads, TCRdb called clonotypes with MiXCR, one entry per CDR3 protein. The sample records hundreds of thousands of distinct CDR3 sequences, about 20% being singletons. Sequenced: blood. All receptors come from a man aged 25 to 45 with Graves' ophthalmopathy.

This clonotype was observed a single time. This clone may be a read error of a much larger clone one base away. The V and J genes are TRBV9 and TRBJ2-3, with D maybe TRBD2 (6 bases). The V gene's germline CDR1 is SGDLS and CDR2 YYNGEE. The CDR3 spans 14 residues. Trimming took off 4 bases at V and 8 bases at J, with 17 bases between the two ends. CDR3 sequence (DNA): TGTGCCAGCAGCCGAGGGGAGGTTCCAGGTACGCAGTATTTT. Its translation: CASSRGEVPGTQYF. The full variable domain, its missing parts supplied by reference TRBV9 and TRBJ2-3, is DSGVTQTPKHLITATGQRVTLRCSPRSGDLSVYWYQQSLDQGLQFLIQYYNGEERAKGNILERFSAQQFPDLHSELNLSSLELGDSALYFCASSRGEVPGTQYFGPGTRLTVL.

This clonotype was found a few times. The chain combines TRBV3-1 with TRBJ2-3; perhaps TRBD2 as D (5 bases). The ends were cut back, 5 bases at V and 7 bases at J, with 19 bases in the middle. The CDR3 totals 15 residues. The germline CDR1 and CDR2 sequences are LGHDT and YNNKEL (reference sequence). Here the CDR3 reads CASSKRGGPTHTQYF. CDR3 nucleotides: TGTGCCAGCAGCAAGAGAGGCGGGCCAACACATACGCAGTATTTT.

This clonotype was recorded many times. The J gene is TRBJ1-1, the V gene TRBV12-3 or TRBV12-4; D remains ambiguous. This CDR3 region has 13 residues. Trimming took 6 bases from V and 7 from J, leaving 15 bases between them. CDR3 sequence: CASSPIPIGEAFF. The CDR3, as DNA: TGTGCCAGCAGCCCCATCCCGATCGGTGAAGCTTTCTTT.

This clonotype appeared once. V and J are TRBV6-5 and TRBJ2-2, with a tentative D call TRBD2 (5 bases). V was cut by 3 bases and J by 3 bases, with 11 bases left in between. The germline V gene has CDR1 MNHEY and CDR2 SVGAGI. The CDR3 totals 15 residues. CDR3 amino acids: CASSYRFGDTGELFF. Here the CDR3 DNA reads TGTGCCAGCAGTTATCGCTTCGGGGACACCGGGGAGCTGTTTTTT.

This chain connects TRBV7-9 to TRBJ2-7, with 14 bases lining up with TRBD2. Germline CDR1 reads SEHNR; CDR2 reads FQNEAQ (reference sequence). CDR3 size: 14 residues. V lost 9 bases to trimming and J lost 6 bases; unmatched junction nucleotides: 7. The CDR3, as DNA: TGTGCCAGTTCGACTAGCGGGAGGGAAGGCGAGCAGTACTTC. Translation: CASSTSGREGEQYF.

The genes are TRBV4-1 and TRBJ1-5; a possible D gene is TRBD1 (6 bases). The V gene's germline CDR1 is MGHRA and CDR2 YSYEKL. Trimming shortened V by 0 bases and J by 6 bases, and 9 bases separated the two germline ends. The length of the CDR3 is 14 residues. CDR3 protein: CASSQDGGPQPQHF. CDR3 coding DNA: TGCGCCAGCAGCCAAGATGGGGGGCCTCAGCCCCAGCATTTT.

The chain carries TRBV6-1 and TRBJ1-5; tentatively, D is TRBD1 (5 bases). Germline assignment: CDR1 MNHNS and CDR2 SASEGT. The V end lost 0 bases, the J end lost 3 bases, and 18 bases lay between the germline ends. The CDR3 totals 18 residues. The DNA of the CDR3 is TGTGCCAGCAGTGAAGCCGAGTGGGGCGGGGCCCCCAATCAGCCCCAGCATTTT. This translates into CASSEAEWGGAPNQPQHF.

This clonotype has at least ten counts. The V and J genes are TRBV6-2 or TRBV6-3 and TRBJ2-2; 7 bases agree with TRBD1. V shed 6 bases and J 4 bases; nucleotides not matched to a gene: 8. The CDR3 loop spans 15 amino acids. Germline V gives CDR1 MNHEY, CDR2 SVGEGT. The CDR3 spells CASSLGTDPTGELFF. The CDR3 nucleotides are TGTGCCAGCAGCCTCGGGACAGACCCCACCGGGGAGCTGTTTTTT.

This clonotype was detected only a few times. The chain couples TRBV12-3 or TRBV12-4 to TRBJ2-3, with 8 bases fitting TRBD2. This CDR3 has 18 residues. The junction had 17 bases not matched to a gene; V was cut back by 6 bases and J by 3 bases. The CDR3 is CASSTFSGEPRGTDTQYF. The CDR3 bases are TGTGCCAGCAGCACTTTTAGCGGGGAACCGCGTGGGACAGATACGCAGTATTTT.

V and J are TRBV7-3 and TRBJ1-2; 10 nucleotides match TRBD1. The V gene's germline CDR1 is SGHTA and CDR2 FQGTGA. The CDR3 has 13 amino acids. The ends lost 5 bases at V and 8 bases at J; junction bases unmatched: 5. As DNA, the CDR3 is TGTGCCAGCAGCCACGGGACAGGGGAGGGCTACACCTTC. Protein product: CASSHGTGEGYTF.

This clonotype has just a few counts. V is TRBV20-1 and J is TRBJ2-4, with 7 bases fitting TRBD1. This CDR3 is 13 amino acids long. V was pared by 5 bases and J by 6 bases, with 7 bases of the junction left unmatched. Germline V gene sequence: CDR1 DFQATT, CDR2 SNEGSKA (reference sequence). As DNA, the CDR3 is TGCAGTGCTGGCCTGAAGGGGGCAAACATTCAGTACTTC. Protein sequence: CSAGLKGANIQYF.

The CDR3 sequence: CASSQNYGYTF. The DNA of the CDR3 is TGTGCCAGCAGTCAGAACTATGGCTACACCTTC. V is TRBV28 and J is TRBJ1-2, with no clear D. The V gene lost 5 bases and the J gene lost 2 bases, with 3 bases spanning the gap. The CDR3 runs 11 residues. The germline gives CDR1 MDHEN, CDR2 SYDVKM.

The V gene is TRBV24-1, the J gene TRBJ2-1, with 13 bases lining up with TRBD2. This CDR3 is 17 amino acids long. J was trimmed by 8 bases and V by 2 bases; bases with no gene match: 8. CDR1 and CDR2 (germline): KGHDR, SFDVKD. In DNA form, the CDR3 reads TGTGCCACCAGTGATTCCGGACTAGCGGGAGTACGGCATGAGCAGTTCTTC. Residues: CATSDSGLAGVRHEQFF.